What follows are 31 T cell receptor beta chains derived from one specimen sequenced in a study of PD-L1 blockade in urothelial cancer. Time point denoted: pretreatment peripheral blood. Measured with immunoSEQ multiplex PCR; TCRdb has only the in-frame clones, and not every one. The sample carries tens of thousands of clones, about 83% recorded once. Source: PBMCs, taken around atezolizumab (anti-PD-L1) treatment. Source of these receptors: an older woman with urothelial cancer.

V is TRBV28 and J is TRBJ1-1, with 10 nucleotides matching TRBD1. The CDR3 has 22 residues. Trimming at V came to 2 bases and at J to 0 bases, leaving 21 bases not matched to a gene. CDR1 and CDR2 (germline): MDHEN, SYDVKM. The CDR3 DNA follows: TGTGCCAGCAGTTTACTCTCTACGGACAGGGGGGTGGTAGGGACCATGAACACTGAAGCTTTCTTT. The encoded protein is CASSLLSTDRGVVGTMNTEAFF.

Within the sample, this clone is medium-sized. This chain joins TRBV6-5 and TRBJ1-4; perhaps TRBD1 as D (5 bases). CDR1 and CDR2 (germline): MNHEY, SVGAGI. The ends were cut back, 8 bases at V and 7 bases at J, with 8 bases in the middle. The CDR3 length is 11 residues. In DNA, the CDR3 is TGTGCCAGCGGGGGGGGTGAAAAACTGTTTTTT. Encoded protein: CASGGGEKLFF.

With respect to this clone: The sample carries other DNA sequences with the same CDR3. V is TRBV20-1 and J is TRBJ2-7; D is perhaps TRBD1 (6 bases). Trimming removed 3 bases from V and 3 bases from J, with 6 bases in between. Per germline, CDR1 DFQATT and CDR2 SNEGSKA (reference sequence). The CDR3 contains 11 residues. The CDR3 is CSARDSYEQYF. CDR3 DNA sequence: TGCAGTGCTAGGGACAGCTACGAGCAGTACTTC.

The chain links TRBV6-1 to TRBJ2-5; TRBD2 matches at 7 bases. V trimming: 4 bases; J trimming: 5 bases; junction bases outside the gene matches: 19. The CDR3 has 18 residues. Germline values: CDR1 MNHNS, CDR2 SASEGT. This CDR3 reads CASSGTQGEGRAWETQYF. The CDR3 nucleotides are TGTGCCAGCAGTGGTACCCAGGGTGAGGGGAGGGCCTGGGAGACCCAGTACTTC.

The chain is built from TRBV1 and TRBJ2-1; the table's D call, TRBD2, has no DNA check behind it. TRBV1 is noted as a pseudogene. The CDR3 covers 16 residues. This chain's CDR3 is CTSSQDRYPPMDEQFF. In nucleotides, the CDR3 is TGCACCAGCAGCCAAGATCGGTACCCGCCTATGGATGAGCAGTTCTTC.

The chain recombines TRBV4-1 with TRBJ2-7; 12 bases map to TRBD2. Germline trimming cut 4 bases from V and 4 bases from J; bases unmatched to any gene: 8. Germline V gene lookup returns CDR1 MGHRA and CDR2 YSYEKL. This CDR3 region has 16 residues. As DNA, the CDR3 is TGCGCCAGCAGCCCACCGACTAGCGGGAGTTTATACGAGCAGTACTTC. It encodes CASSPPTSGSLYEQYF.

This clone was observed once. This chain links TRBV27 with TRBJ2-1; D possibly corresponds to TRBD2 (5 bases). The CDR3 runs 16 residues. The germline V gene has CDR1 MNHEY and CDR2 SMNVEV (reference sequence). Trimming stripped 6 bases from V and 2 bases from J, with 17 bases between. The CDR3 loop is CASRMEALDTYNEQFF. In nucleotides, the CDR3 is TGTGCCAGCAGAATGGAGGCCTTGGATACCTACAATGAGCAGTTCTTC.

The chain has TRBV4-1 and TRBJ1-5; no clear D gene. Trimming left V 4 bases short and J 5 bases short, with 15 bases between. The CDR3 is 15 residues long. Germline CDR1 and CDR2: MGHRA and YSYEKL. The CDR3 region is CASSRERGSHQPQHF. The DNA of the CDR3 is TGCGCCAGCAGCCGAGAACGGGGTTCGCATCAGCCCCAGCATTTT.

The sample holds a few counts of this clone. This chain connects TRBV4-3 to TRBJ1-5, with D hard to call. The CDR3 runs to 13 residues. Between the trimmed V and J ends, which lost 0 bases and 4 bases, there was a span of 4 bases. From germline, CDR1 is LGHNA and CDR2 YSLEER. In nucleotides, the CDR3 is TGCGCCAGCAGCCAAGACGGGAATCAGCCCCAGCATTTT. Its translation is CASSQDGNQPQHF.

The rearrangement links TRBV2 to TRBJ1-3; 7 nucleotides agree with TRBD1. Trimming removed 6 bases from V and 1 base from J; junction bases left unmatched: 9. CDR3 length: 16 amino acids. Germline assignment: CDR1 SNHLY and CDR2 FYNNEI. Written as DNA, the CDR3 is TGTGCCAGCAGCCCACAGGGGAGTAATTCTGGAAACACCATATATTTT. Translating it yields CASSPQGSNSGNTIYF.

The chain uses TRBV11-2 and TRBJ2-1; D is possibly TRBD1 (5 bases). The germline V gene has CDR1 SGHAT and CDR2 FQNNGV. This CDR3 contains 15 residues. V was clipped by 0 bases and J by 9 bases, with 15 bases between them. The CDR3 coding sequence is TGTGCCAGCAGCTTAGAAGGACAACCCTTTCGTGAGCAGTTCTTC. Translation: CASSLEGQPFREQFF.

The rearrangement uses TRBV7-8 and TRBJ1-5; a possible D gene is TRBD1 (6 bases). This CDR3 has 16 residues. V lost 5 bases to trimming and J lost 4 bases, with 18 bases between them. The V gene's germline CDR1 is SGHVS and CDR2 FQNEAQ. The DNA of the CDR3 is TGTGCCAGCAGCCAAACGCTGGGGGCCAGAAATCAGCCCCAGCATTTT. It yields the protein CASSQTLGARNQPQHF.

The gene calls are TRBV6-1 and TRBJ1-6, with D perhaps TRBD1 (6 bases). CDR3 length: 19 amino acids. The germline V gene has CDR1 MNHNS and CDR2 SASEGT. V was clipped by 0 bases and J by 4 bases, with 19 bases between them. CDR3 in amino acids: CASSEARLFRGFYNSPLHF. The CDR3 DNA reads TGTGCCAGCAGTGAAGCGCGACTTTTTAGGGGGTTTTATAATTCACCCCTCCACTTT.

V usage is TRBV9 and J usage is TRBJ2-7; D unclear. The CDR3 has 16 amino acids. From germline, CDR1 is SGDLS and CDR2 YYNGEE. V lost 3 bases and J lost 5, with 21 bases in between. CDR3 in DNA: TGTGCCAGCAGCGGACTGCTCAAAACCGCGATCCACGAGCAGTACTTC. Its protein product is CASSGLLKTAIHEQYF.

Remarks on this clone: The sample contains more than one DNA sequence encoding this CDR3. The chain joins TRBV30 to TRBJ2-1; 7 nucleotides match TRBD2. CDR1 GTSNPN and CDR2 SVGIG come from the germline V gene (reference sequence). The CDR3 consists of 14 residues. The V segment lost 3 bases and the J segment 0 bases; nucleotides outside the gene matches: 2. The CDR3: CAWSGGSSYNEQFF. The CDR3 nucleotides are TGTGCCTGGAGCGGGGGGAGCTCCTACAATGAGCAGTTCTTC.

The J gene is TRBJ1-3, the V gene TRBV9, with 7 positions matching TRBD1. The CDR3 is made up of 17 amino acids. V shed 3 bases and J 0 bases; nucleotides not matched to a gene: 9. CDR1 and CDR2 (germline): SGDLS, YYNGEE. Here the CDR3 reads CASSARWGQHSGNTIYF. CDR3 DNA sequence: TGTGCCAGCAGCGCCCGTTGGGGACAGCACTCTGGAAACACCATATATTTT.

V is TRBV25-1 and J is TRBJ2-1; 11 bases match TRBD2. This CDR3 spans 14 amino acids. Germline V CDR1 and CDR2: MGHDK, SYGVNS. J lost 4 bases, V lost 5 bases, and 1 base had no gene match. The CDR3 DNA follows: TGTGCCAGCAGTCTAGCGGGGGGTTACAATGAGCAGTTCTTC. Translated: CASSLAGGYNEQFF.

The chain links TRBV5-1 to TRBJ2-3; weak D call: TRBD2 (5 bases). The CDR3 extends over 16 amino acids. Per the germline V gene, CDR1 is SGHRS and CDR2 is YFSETQ. V gave up 2 bases and J gave up 1 base, with 14 bases separating them. This CDR3 reads CASSLYQAAGTDTQYF. The CDR3 DNA reads as TGCGCCAGCAGCTTATACCAAGCGGCGGGCACAGATACGCAGTATTTT.

The chain has TRBV5-1 and TRBJ2-3; D is ambiguous. V was clipped by 0 bases and J by 5 bases, with 16 bases between them. CDR3 length: 16 residues. Germline-derived CDR1 and CDR2 are SGHRS and YFSETQ. For the CDR3, the DNA is TGCGCCAGCAGCTTGGACGGGTCGACTTCTGTAGATACGCAGTATTTT. Residues: CASSLDGSTSVDTQYF.

This clone was seen only a few times. The V call is TRBV28, the J call TRBJ2-7; 10 bases align to TRBD2. CDR3 length: 15 amino acids. J was trimmed by 4 bases and V by 0 bases; bases with no gene match: 3. Germline loops: CDR1 MDHEN, CDR2 SYDVKM. The CDR3 reads CASSLWSGGVYEQYF. The DNA of the CDR3 is TGTGCCAGCAGTTTATGGAGCGGGGGGGTGTACGAGCAGTACTTC.

This rearrangement joins TRBV6-6 to TRBJ2-1; 16 nucleotides line up with TRBD2. J was trimmed by 7 bases and V by 6 bases; bases with no gene match: 3. The V gene's germline CDR1 is MNHNY and CDR2 SVGAGI (reference sequence). The CDR3 covers 15 residues. CDR3 in amino acids: CASRGLAGGKNEQFF. The CDR3 coding sequence is TGTGCCAGCAGGGGACTAGCGGGGGGGAAGAATGAGCAGTTCTTC.

The rearrangement joins TRBV5-4 to TRBJ2-7, with 8 bases that match TRBD1. V lost 3 bases to trimming and J lost 1 base; unmatched junction nucleotides: 6. The CDR3 has 15 residues. CDR1 and CDR2 from the germline V gene are SGHNT and YYREEE (reference sequence). The CDR3 loop is CASSYGQGASYEQYF. As DNA, the CDR3 is TGTGCCAGCAGCTACGGACAGGGAGCGTCCTACGAGCAGTACTTC.

V is TRBV7-9 and J is TRBJ1-4, with 9 bases lining up with TRBD1. The CDR3 covers 19 residues. From germline, CDR1 is SEHNR and CDR2 FQNEAQ (reference sequence). The V segment lost 6 bases and the J segment 6 bases; nucleotides outside the gene matches: 20. The CDR3 reads CASRPFLGGQGGMDEKLFF. The CDR3 coding sequence is TGTGCCAGCAGACCTTTCCTCGGGGGACAGGGAGGAATGGATGAAAAACTGTTTTTT.

The gene calls are TRBV18 and TRBJ2-1; 9 bases are a match to TRBD1. Germline assignment: CDR1 KGHSH and CDR2 LQKENI. The CDR3 is made up of 16 amino acids. V shed 5 bases and J 6 bases; nucleotides not matched to a gene: 11. The CDR3 loop is CASSRVRTGEGNEQFF. Written as DNA, the CDR3 is TGTGCCAGCTCAAGGGTTCGGACAGGGGAGGGCAATGAGCAGTTCTTC.

This clone was counted between two and nine times. In DNA form, the CDR3 reads TGTGCCAGCAGCTTAACGGGGAACACCGGGGAGCTGTTTTTT. Translation gives CASSLTGNTGELFF. This chain joins TRBV7-9 and TRBJ2-2; D uncertain. The CDR3 is 14 residues long. CDR1 is SEHNR, CDR2 FQNEAQ, per germline (reference sequence). V lost 2 bases to trimming and J lost 1 base, with 5 bases between them.

This chain connects TRBV7-6 to TRBJ2-1, with 7 bases that match TRBD1. Trimming at V came to 5 bases and at J to 4 bases, leaving 11 bases not matched to a gene. This CDR3 has 16 residues. Germline lookup yields CDR1 SGHVS and CDR2 FNYEAQ. The CDR3 protein is CASSQRDSPRYNEQFF. For the CDR3, the DNA is TGTGCCAGCAGCCAACGGGACAGTCCGCGGTACAATGAGCAGTTCTTC.

This clone has just a few counts. The J gene is TRBJ2-4, the V gene TRBV7-3, with D unclear. Per the germline V gene, CDR1 is SGHTA and CDR2 is FQGTGA. This CDR3 is built from 15 residues. The germline V and J ends were trimmed by 5 bases and 5 bases, with 16 bases remaining between them. CDR3 sequence: CASSPTRSGENIQYF. The CDR3 DNA follows: TGTGCCAGCAGCCCAACAAGATCGGGTGAAAACATTCAGTACTTC.

The V and J genes are TRBV7-3 and TRBJ2-1; D perhaps matches TRBD2 (6 bases). The CDR3 is made up of 15 amino acids. Germline V CDR1 and CDR2: SGHTA, FQGTGA. The V end was cut by 3 bases, the J end by 5 bases, with 14 bases between. CDR3 protein: CASSFYGSTDNEQFF. Here the CDR3 DNA reads TGTGCCAGCAGCTTTTACGGGAGCACGGACAATGAGCAGTTCTTC.

The chain combines TRBV11-2 with TRBJ2-1; D gene unclear. The CDR3 is 14 amino acids. Between the trimmed V and J ends, which lost 1 base and 4 bases, there was a span of 8 bases. From germline, CDR1 is SGHAT and CDR2 FQNNGV. CDR3 region: CASSLGSQYNEQFF. The CDR3 nucleotides are TGTGCCAGCAGCTTAGGGAGCCAGTACAATGAGCAGTTCTTC.

The chain has TRBV29-1 and TRBJ2-7; the D gene is possibly TRBD1 (6 bases). Deletions cut 2 bases from V and 5 bases from J, with 13 bases between. Looked up from germline, CDR1 is SQVTM and CDR2 is ANQGSEA. The CDR3 runs to 13 residues. The CDR3: CSVETGSLDEQYF. CDR3 DNA: TGCAGCGTTGAAACAGGGAGTCTGGACGAGCAGTACTTC.

This chain joins TRBV28 and TRBJ1-2; 11 nucleotides agree with TRBD1. V lost 3 bases to trimming and J lost 8 bases; unmatched junction nucleotides: 5. Germline V gene data show CDR1 as MDHEN and CDR2 as SYDVKM. This CDR3 is 14 amino acids long. The CDR3 region has the DNA TGTGCCAGCAGTTTGGGACAGGGGGTCGGAGGCTACACCTTC. This gives the protein CASSLGQGVGGYTF.